A single T cell receptor (beta chain) is shown here with its context. Its antigen is as yet unknown. The CDR3 loop spans 14 amino acids. The V gene's germline CDR1 is SQVTM and CDR2 ANQGSEA. This entry belongs to a study of CXCR3-negative and CXCR3-positive naive CD8 T cells. At the level of the study: Collectively, the libraries yielded some 140 million TRB reads in total, at about 1.5 +/- 0.3 million per library.

Points from the study as a whole: Hydrophobicity was higher for TRB CDR3s found in CXCR3-positive naive cells than in CXCR3-negative naive cells.

All TRB cDNA libraries came from 5' RACE performed with UMI labels. TCRdb re-called the 5' RACE reads; every CDR3 protein appears as one record, without DNA. The sample table sets out about 120,000 distinct CDR3 sequences. This receptor was taken from a human donor in good health. Some clones in this sample may be carry-over from other donors' samples. Sequencing used naive CXCR3+ CD8+ T cells from blood. Sample subset: CD45RO-CCR7+CD27+CD95- naive CD8+ T cells expressing CXCR3 (TNR3+). The chain couples TRBV29-1 to TRBJ2-2; the D call from TCRdb, TRBD2, cannot be confirmed without DNA. CDR3 sequence reads: CSAKGLAGSGELFF.